The rows below give T cell receptor beta chains drawn from one sample of a study of beta chain features in type 1 diabetes. This table comes from immunoSEQ multiplex PCR, and its TCRdb copy is limited to in-frame clones, with some not included. The table lists 250,000 to 300,000 clones, roughly an eighth of them singletons. Sequencing was performed on naive CD4+ T cells from blood. The receptors stem from a man aged 30 to 39 with type 1 diabetes. Both conserved end residues are part of each CDR3. Each record gives: J gene, D gene, clone size, V gene, CDR3 protein, CDR3 DNA. The D gene is left open where the match is weak. Not all rows give a size; the values are once, few, many and, for expanded clones, a class.

J: TRBJ2-5; D: TRBD1; size: -; V: TRBV10-3; CDR3: CATADREETQYF; DNA: TGTGCCACCGCCGACAGGGAAGAGACCCAGTACTTC
J: TRBJ2-5; D: TRBD2; size: few; V: TRBV7-6; CDR3: CASSPGPAGVETQYF; DNA: TGTGCCAGCAGCCCGGGGCCAGCGGGAGTTGAGACCCAGTACTTC
J: TRBJ1-2; D: -; size: few; V: TRBV6-1; CDR3: CASSDGNYGYTF; DNA: TGTGCCAGCAGTGACGGGAACTATGGCTACACCTTC
J: TRBJ2-7; D: -; size: -; V: TRBV15; CDR3: CATSRVFGQNYEQYF; DNA: TGTGCCACCAGCAGAGTTTTTGGACAGAACTACGAGCAGTACTTC
J: TRBJ1-5; D: TRBD1; size: -; V: TRBV28; CDR3: CASSPGTASNQPQHF; DNA: TGTGCCAGCAGCCCAGGGACAGCCAGCAATCAGCCCCAGCATTTT
J: TRBJ2-5; D: -; size: -; V: TRBV9; CDR3: CASSSSRQPEYF; DNA: TGTGCCAGCAGCAGCTCGAGACAGCCTGAGTACTTC
J: TRBJ2-7; D: TRBD2; size: few; V: TRBV13; CDR3: CASSPGLDLYEQYF; DNA: TGTGCCAGCAGCCCGGGACTAGATCTCTACGAGCAGTACTTC
J: TRBJ2-7; D: TRBD2; size: few; V: TRBV28; CDR3: CASGETSPYEQYF; DNA: TGTGCCAGCGGAGAGACTAGCCCCTACGAGCAGTACTTC
J: TRBJ2-3; D: -; size: -; V: TRBV18; CDR3: CASSLNSADTQYF; DNA: TGTGCCAGCTCACTCAACAGTGCGGATACGCAGTATTTT
J: TRBJ2-5; D: TRBD2; size: -; V: TRBV7-7; CDR3: CASSLVGLAGGETQYF; DNA: TGTGCCAGCAGCTTAGTGGGACTAGCGGGAGGAGAGACCCAGTACTTC
J: TRBJ2-5; D: TRBD1; size: once; V: TRBV30; CDR3: CAWGGQGSWETQYF; DNA: TGTGCCTGGGGAGGACAGGGAAGCTGGGAGACCCAGTACTTC
J: TRBJ2-5; D: -; size: -; V: TRBV4-2; CDR3: CASSQDVGASPETQYF; DNA: TGTGCCAGCAGCCAAGACGTGGGGGCCTCCCCAGAGACCCAGTACTTC
J: TRBJ1-1; D: -; size: -; V: TRBV7-2; CDR3: CASRKTGMNTEAFF; DNA: TGTGCCAGCAGAAAAACAGGGATGAACACTGAAGCTTTCTTT
J: TRBJ1-1; D: -; size: few; V: TRBV27; CDR3: CASSLRGGMNTEAFF; DNA: TGTGCCAGCAGTTTAAGGGGGGGAATGAACACTGAAGCTTTCTTT
J: TRBJ2-2; D: TRBD2; size: few; V: TRBV5-1; CDR3: CASSLDGRASGELFF; DNA: TGCGCCAGCAGCTTGGACGGGAGGGCCTCCGGGGAGCTGTTTTTT
J: TRBJ2-1; D: TRBD2; size: few; V: TRBV7-2; CDR3: CASSRTSGSNEQFF; DNA: TGTGCCAGCAGCCGGACTAGCGGGAGCAATGAGCAGTTCTTC
J: TRBJ2-7; D: -; size: -; V: TRBV7-9; CDR3: CASNSNPGAYEQYF; DNA: TGTGCCAGCAACTCCAATCCGGGGGCCTACGAGCAGTACTTC
J: TRBJ2-3; D: TRBD2; size: few; V: TRBV9; CDR3: CASSTGTSGSTDTQYF; DNA: TGTGCCAGCTCAACGGGGACTAGCGGGAGCACAGATACGCAGTATTTT
J: TRBJ2-2; D: TRBD1; size: -; V: TRBV18; CDR3: CASSPGTVGELFF; DNA: TGTGCCAGCTCACCAGGGACAGTCGGGGAGCTGTTTTTT
J: TRBJ1-2; D: -; size: few; V: TRBV30; CDR3: CAWSRLTEYGYTF; DNA: TGTGCCTGGAGTAGGTTGACAGAGTATGGCTACACCTTC
J: TRBJ1-5; D: -; size: few; V: TRBV25-1; CDR3: CASSATGSGNQPQHF; DNA: TGTGCCAGCAGTGCTACAGGATCGGGCAATCAGCCCCAGCATTTT
J: TRBJ2-5; D: -; size: few; V: TRBV2; CDR3: CASTRDNQETQYF; DNA: TGTGCCAGCACCCGGGACAACCAAGAGACCCAGTACTTC
J: TRBJ1-2; D: -; size: few; V: TRBV30; CDR3: CAWSVQGSYGYTF; DNA: TGTGCCTGGAGTGTACAAGGGAGCTATGGCTACACCTTC
J: TRBJ2-5; D: -; size: few; V: TRBV14; CDR3: CASSPLEYQETQYF; DNA: TGTGCCAGCAGCCCGTTAGAGTACCAAGAGACCCAGTACTTC
J: TRBJ1-5; D: -; size: few; V: TRBV7-9; CDR3: CASSYGHLNQPQHF; DNA: TGTGCCAGCAGCTACGGACACCTCAATCAGCCCCAGCATTTT
J: TRBJ1-1; D: -; size: few; V: TRBV6-5; CDR3: CASSQRGKGWTEAFF; DNA: TGTGCCAGCAGTCAAAGGGGAAAGGGGTGGACTGAAGCTTTCTTT
J: TRBJ1-1; D: -; size: few; V: TRBV28; CDR3: CASSSTSEAFF; DNA: TGTGCCAGCAGTTCAACATCTGAAGCTTTCTTT
J: TRBJ2-7; D: -; size: few; V: TRBV18; CDR3: CASSKTVVQNEQYF; DNA: TGTGCCAGCTCAAAGACAGTAGTTCAGAACGAGCAGTACTTC
J: TRBJ1-1; D: -; size: -; V: TRBV18; CDR3: CASSPDRTAEAFF; DNA: TGTGCCAGCTCACCCGACAGGACCGCTGAAGCTTTCTTT
J: TRBJ1-2; D: -; size: few; V: TRBV19; CDR3: CASTKVLARDGYTF; DNA: TGTGCCAGTACGAAGGTCCTCGCCAGGGATGGCTACACCTTC
J: TRBJ2-2; D: TRBD2; size: -; V: TRBV11-3; CDR3: CASSLGLAANTGELFF; DNA: TGTGCCAGCAGCTTAGGACTAGCGGCGAACACCGGGGAGCTGTTTTTT
J: TRBJ2-3; D: -; size: few; V: TRBV2; CDR3: CASGEVGTDTQYF; DNA: TGTGCCAGCGGGGAGGTTGGAACAGATACGCAGTATTTT
J: TRBJ2-7; D: -; size: -; V: TRBV21-1; CDR3: CASSSNPSSGSSYEQYF; DNA: TGTGCCAGCAGCTCCAACCCATCTAGCGGGAGTTCCTACGAGCAGTACTTC
J: TRBJ2-7; D: TRBD2; size: few; V: TRBV9; CDR3: CASSGLSGTSDEQYF; DNA: TGTGCCAGCAGCGGCCTCTCCGGGACTAGCGACGAGCAGTACTTC
J: TRBJ2-7; D: TRBD1; size: -; V: TRBV11-2; CDR3: CASYRQGSYEQYF; DNA: TGTGCCAGTTATAGACAGGGGTCCTACGAGCAGTACTTC
J: TRBJ2-5; D: -; size: -; V: TRBV4-1; CDR3: CASSQDIQETQYF; DNA: TGCGCCAGCAGCCAAGATATTCAAGAGACCCAGTACTTC